Below, 25 T cell receptor beta chains from the same sample are listed, as sequenced in a study of identical twins. One entry per CDR3 protein results from TCRdb running MiXCR on the 5' RACE reads. The data contain 450,000 or so distinct CDR3 sequences, over 11% of them singletons. These records were also assigned to another study, of yellow fever vaccine responses in identical twins.

The source material was CD4+ T cells sorted from blood. The receptors derive from a young woman in good health.

This clonotype appeared many times. The V gene is TRBV12-3 or TRBV12-4, the J gene TRBJ1-2; the match to TRBD1 covers 8 bases. The CDR3 sequence is 13 residues long. The ends lost 3 bases at V and 6 bases at J; junction bases unmatched: 3. The CDR3, as DNA: TGTGCCAGCAGTTTTGGACAGGGTAATGGCTACACCTTC. Translating it yields CASSFGQGNGYTF.

This clonotype was picked up a small number of times. The CDR3 does not end in the conserved phenylalanine or tryptophan, so this is likely a read error. For the CDR3, the DNA is TGTGCCAGCAGTTTCAAAGCGGGAGGTACCGGGGAGCTGTTTCTT. Protein sequence: CASSFKAGGTGELFL. This sequence joins TRBV27 and TRBJ2-2; 9 bases map to TRBD2. J was trimmed by 5 bases and V by 3 bases; bases with no gene match: 4. This CDR3 contains 15 residues. The germline gives CDR1 MNHEY, CDR2 SMNVEV (reference sequence).

This clonotype has just a few counts. The chain is built from TRBV5-1 and TRBJ2-1; D unclear. The V and J ends lost 0 bases and 9 bases respectively, with 10 bases between them. Germline lookup yields CDR1 SGHRS and CDR2 YFSETQ. This CDR3 has 13 residues. The CDR3 region has the DNA TGCGCCAGCAGCTTGGCTGGGGAAGGTGAGCAGTTCTTC. It specifies CASSLAGEGEQFF.

The rearrangement uses TRBV24-1 and TRBJ2-1, with 10 positions matching TRBD2. The trim removed 9 bases at V and 7 bases at J, leaving 5 bases unmatched. Germline V CDR1 and CDR2: KGHDR, SFDVKD. This CDR3 is 13 amino acids long. CDR3 sequence: CATVAGGGNEQFF. The DNA of the CDR3 is TGTGCCACCGTAGCGGGAGGAGGGAATGAGCAGTTCTTC.

This clonotype was observed a few times. V and J are TRBV20-1 and TRBJ1-5; D remains ambiguous. V was pared by 4 bases and J by 8 bases, with 18 bases between. The CDR3 consists of 14 residues. The germline V gene has CDR1 DFQATT and CDR2 SNEGSKA (reference sequence). CDR3: CSAKTRLPGKPQHF. CDR3 DNA: TGCAGTGCTAAGACTCGCCTCCCGGGGAAGCCCCAGCATTTT.

This clonotype showed up many times. This sequence joins TRBV29-1 and TRBJ1-1, with D unclear. CDR1 SQVTM and CDR2 ANQGSEA come from the germline V gene. CDR3 length: 11 amino acids. CDR3 bases: TGCACTATAGTGGTGAACACTGAAGCTTTCTTT. Translation: CTIVVNTEAFF. The full variable domain, with the rest looked up from reference TRBV29-1 and TRBJ1-1, is SAVISQKPSRDICQRGTSLTIQCQVDSQVTMMFWYRQQPGQSLTLIATANQGSEATYESGFVIDKFPISRPNLTFSTLTVSNMSPEDSSIYLCTIVVNTEAFFGQGTRLTVV.

A few counts support this clonotype. The chain carries TRBV5-6 and TRBJ2-1; D not certain. Trimming took 5 bases from V and 3 from J, leaving 21 bases between them. Germline CDR1 is SGHDT and CDR2 is YYEEEE. The CDR3 covers 17 residues. In nucleotides, the CDR3 is TGTGCCAGCAGTGCGAACTCCCTGACGCTATTCTACAATGAGCAGTTCTTC. It is translated as CASSANSLTLFYNEQFF.

This clonotype turned up a few times. Here the CDR3 DNA reads TGTGCCAGCAGTTTCCTTGGGGCTCGGGGCGGCACAGATACGCAGTATTTT. The encoded protein is CASSFLGARGGTDTQYF. V gene TRBV28 combines with J gene TRBJ2-3; D may be TRBD1 or TRBD2 (5 bases each). The CDR3 spans 17 residues. Germline lookup yields CDR1 MDHEN and CDR2 SYDVKM. Trimming removed 3 bases from V and 1 base from J, with 17 bases in between.

The chain links TRBV7-9 to TRBJ1-1; the D gene is possibly TRBD1 (5 bases). This CDR3 comprises 16 residues. V was trimmed by 6 bases and J by 1 base, leaving 18 bases between them. Germline V gives CDR1 SEHNR, CDR2 FQNEAQ (reference sequence). This CDR3 reads CASRGGAGERNTEAFF. The CDR3 coding sequence is TGTGCCAGCAGAGGAGGGGCCGGGGAAAGGAACACTGAAGCTTTCTTT.

The chain has TRBV20-1 and TRBJ2-7; D possibly matches TRBD1 or TRBD2 (5 bases each). V dropped 0 bases and J dropped 6 bases, with 15 bases sitting between them. This CDR3 has 14 residues. Germline CDR1 and CDR2: DFQATT and SNEGSKA (reference sequence). The CDR3: CSAREGVIYGEQYF. Written as DNA, the CDR3 is TGCAGTGCTAGAGAGGGGGTCATCTACGGCGAGCAGTACTTC.

The V call is TRBV5-1, the J call TRBJ2-1; TRBD2 might be the D (5 bases). Trimming removed 5 bases at V and 0 bases at J, with 12 bases between. This CDR3 is built from 15 residues. Germline loops: CDR1 SGHRS, CDR2 YFSETQ. CDR3 protein: CASRASLSSYNEQFF. The CDR3 DNA is TGCGCCAGCAGGGCTAGCCTGAGCTCCTACAATGAGCAGTTCTTC. The whole variable domain, filled in from reference TRBV5-1 and TRBJ2-1, reads KAGVTQTPRYLIKTRGQQVTLSCSPISGHRSVSWYQQTPGQGLQFLFEYFSETQRNKGNFPGRFSGRQFSNSRSEMNVSTLELGDSALYLCASRASLSSYNEQFFGPGTRLTVL.

This clonotype was recorded a few times. This sequence joins TRBV7-8 and TRBJ2-2, with D possibly being TRBD2 (6 bases). Per germline, CDR1 SGHVS and CDR2 FQNEAQ. This CDR3 region has 15 residues. The V end was cut by 5 bases, the J end by 1 base, with 11 bases between. The CDR3 loop reads CASSQRELNTGELFF. The CDR3 nucleotides are TGTGCCAGCAGCCAACGGGAGTTGAACACCGGGGAGCTGTTTTTT. The whole variable domain, filled in from reference TRBV7-8 and TRBJ2-2, reads GAGVSQSPRYKVAKRGQDVALRCDPISGHVSLFWYQQALGQGPEFLTYFQNEAQLDKSGLPSDRFFAERPEGSVSTLKIQRTQQEDSAVYLCASSQRELNTGELFFGEGSRLTVL.

This clonotype was observed a few times. The chain uses TRBV20-1 and TRBJ2-7, with TRBD1 matching over 12 bases. Germline trimming cut 0 bases from V and 0 bases from J; bases unmatched to any gene: 9. Germline V gene data show CDR1 as DFQATT and CDR2 as SNEGSKA (reference sequence). CDR3 length equals 18 residues. CDR3 in amino acids: CSARDLFRGQGASYEQYF. The CDR3 DNA is TGCAGTGCTAGAGATCTCTTTCGGGGACAGGGGGCCTCCTACGAGCAGTACTTC.

The chain uses TRBV14 and TRBJ2-3, with a weak D call TRBD1 (5 bases). Germline V gives CDR1 SGHDN, CDR2 FVKESK. Trimming pared 1 base from V and 2 bases from J, leaving 7 bases between. The CDR3 runs to 14 residues. The CDR3 loop reads CASSQGQFTDTQYF. CDR3 DNA: TGTGCCAGCAGCCAAGGACAGTTCACAGATACGCAGTATTTT.

This sequence joins TRBV28 and TRBJ2-1, with D possibly matching TRBD2 (5 bases). V dropped 6 bases and J dropped 4 bases, with 19 bases sitting between them. Germline loops: CDR1 MDHEN, CDR2 SYDVKM. The CDR3 is 16 amino acids. CDR3 loop: CASRTLLAEVYNEQFF. CDR3 coding DNA: TGTGCCAGCAGAACTCTACTGGCGGAGGTGTACAATGAGCAGTTCTTC.

This chain joins TRBV7-9 and TRBJ2-2, with a tentative D call TRBD2 (5 bases). Between the trimmed V and J ends, which lost 4 bases and 5 bases, there was a span of 20 bases. Germline V gene lookup returns CDR1 SEHNR and CDR2 FQNEAQ (reference sequence). This CDR3 is 17 amino acids long. The CDR3, as DNA: TGTGCCAGCAGCTCCATTACCGGGGAATTAGGGACCGGGGAGCTGTTTTTT. Its translation: CASSSITGELGTGELFF.

This rearrangement joins TRBV20-1 to TRBJ2-7, with 10 positions matching TRBD2. V was pared by 4 bases and J by 3 bases, with 15 bases of the junction left unmatched. The CDR3 is 17 residues long. Looked up from germline, CDR1 is DFQATT and CDR2 is SNEGSKA (reference sequence). The CDR3 is CSATFVLAGVLNYEQYF. CDR3 bases: TGCAGTGCTACCTTTGTCCTAGCGGGGGTCCTGAACTACGAGCAGTACTTC.

This clonotype was seen repeatedly, ten times or more. CDR3 in DNA: TGTGCCAGCAGCTTGGGAGGGTTCAATCAGCCCCAGCATTTT. This codes for CASSLGGFNQPQHF. The rearrangement links TRBV5-6 to TRBJ1-5; no reliable D call. The CDR3 is 14 amino acids. Trimming removed 0 bases from V and 3 bases from J, with 7 bases in between. In germline, CDR1 is SGHDT, CDR2 YYEEEE.

The rearrangement uses TRBV6-1 and TRBJ2-1; D ambiguous. This CDR3 contains 16 residues. Germline V gene data show CDR1 as MNHNS and CDR2 as SASEGT. The V end lost 6 bases, the J end lost 8 bases, and 23 bases lay between the germline ends. CDR3 DNA sequence: TGTGCCAGCAGCCGCCCGACAATGGGGTACATTTATGAGCAGTTCTTC. Its translation is CASSRPTMGYIYEQFF.

This clonotype was seen many times. This rearrangement joins TRBV12-3 or TRBV12-4 to TRBJ2-7, with 7 bases identical to TRBD1. V was pared by 6 bases and J by 1 base, with 3 bases of the junction left unmatched. The CDR3 sequence is 13 residues long. The CDR3 DNA is TGTGCCAGCAGGACGACAGGGTCCTACGAGCAGTACTTC. It codes for CASRTTGSYEQYF.

CDR3 amino acids: CASSLYTRDKPGEQFF. CDR3 DNA: TGTGCCAGCTCACTTTATACCCGGGACAAGCCGGGTGAGCAGTTCTTC. The chain couples TRBV18 to TRBJ2-1, with D maybe TRBD1 (6 bases). The V gene lost 4 bases and the J gene lost 9 bases, with 22 bases spanning the gap. CDR3 size: 16 residues. Germline-derived CDR1 and CDR2 are KGHSH and LQKENI.

This clonotype was seen a few times. The chain employs TRBV20-1 and TRBJ2-5; tentative D call: TRBD2 (5 bases). This CDR3 has 13 amino acids. Germline V gene data show CDR1 as DFQATT and CDR2 as SNEGSKA (reference sequence). V lost 4 bases, J lost 4 bases, and 13 bases lay in between. The CDR3 is CSANYRTGETQYF. The CDR3 bases are TGCAGTGCTAACTATAGGACTGGAGAGACCCAGTACTTC.

This clonotype was seen more than once but under ten times. The chain joins TRBV12-5 to TRBJ2-5; D is ambiguous. The CDR3 loop spans 13 amino acids. Trimming removed 0 bases at V and 5 bases at J, with 7 bases between. Germline V gene sequence: CDR1 LGHNT, CDR2 FRNRAP. CDR3 sequence (DNA): TGTGCTAGTGGTTTGGTATTCGGGGAGACCCAGTACTTC. It codes for CASGLVFGETQYF.

The rearrangement uses TRBV10-3 and TRBJ2-1; D tentatively reads TRBD1 or TRBD2 (5 bases each). This CDR3 contains 15 residues. Trimming stripped 0 bases from V and 4 bases from J, with 10 bases between. Germline assignment: CDR1 ENHRY and CDR2 SYGVKD. This chain's CDR3 is CAISESGVTYNEQFF. In DNA, the CDR3 is TGTGCCATCAGTGAGTCGGGGGTAACATACAATGAGCAGTTCTTC.

This chain uses TRBV7-2 with TRBJ2-1; tentatively, D is TRBD1 (6 bases). Between the trimmed V and J ends, which lost 7 bases and 1 base, there was a span of 17 bases. Germline V CDR1 and CDR2: SGHTA, FQGNSA. The CDR3 has 16 residues. CDR3 region: CASKPGTQFSYNEQFF. The CDR3 nucleotides are TGTGCCAGCAAGCCAGGGACACAGTTTTCCTACAATGAGCAGTTCTTC.